Shown below are 16 T cell receptor beta chains from a single sample sequenced in a study of cytomegalovirus exposure and HLA in healthy donors (dated by TCRdb to the late 2010s). Libraries were constructed by the immunoSEQ multiplex PCR assay. The multiplex PCR relied on a mix of 60 forward primers for TCR Vbeta segments and 13 reverse primers for TCR Jbeta segments. TCRdb retrieved this table from immuneACCESS and kept in-frame rearrangements only. Not all clones are present; in checked studies, unresolved V genes account for under half, and no reason is known for the remainder. For this sample there are about 190,000 clones; 80% appear just once. In total, the top ten clones hold 0.65% of the sample. Sequenced: PBMCs. The receptor source for this set is a boy younger than 18 in good health and CMV-seronegative.

The rearrangement joins TRBV4-1 to TRBJ1-1; 7 positions match TRBD1. The CDR3 is 16 amino acids. V dropped 0 bases and J dropped 3; count of bases not matched to a gene: 7. CDR1 and CDR2 (germline): MGHRA, YSYEKL. CDR3 in amino acids: CASSQDLGQLYTEAFF. CDR3 coding DNA: TGCGCCAGCAGCCAAGATTTGGGACAGCTCTACACTGAAGCTTTCTTT.

This clone has a handful of counts. The rearrangement joins TRBV7-2 to TRBJ2-7; D unresolved. The CDR3 is 14 amino acids. Trimming cost V 4 bases and J 2 bases, with 12 bases left between them. Germline values: CDR1 SGHTA, CDR2 FQGNSA. The CDR3 sequence is CASSSRSTTYEQYF. DNA for the CDR3: TGTGCCAGCAGCTCCCGGTCAACTACCTACGAGCAGTACTTC.

The chain is built from TRBV30 and TRBJ1-2; D not certain. CDR1 is GTSNPN and CDR2 is SVGIG in the germline V gene (reference sequence). The CDR3 length is 11 residues. V lost 1 base and J 4 bases, leaving 4 bases between the germline ends. The CDR3 coding sequence is TGTGCCTGGAGTGCCATCTATGGCTACACCTTC. Its translation is CAWSAIYGYTF.

This clone is a singleton in its sample. The genes are TRBV9 and TRBJ1-2; TRBD1 agrees at 9 bases. CDR1 and CDR2 (germline): SGDLS, YYNGEE. The CDR3 totals 13 residues. V lost 4 bases to trimming and J lost 12 bases; unmatched junction nucleotides: 10. For the CDR3, the DNA is TGTGCCAGCAGCCTAACCGGGACAGGGCGAAACACCTTC. Amino acids: CASSLTGTGRNTF.

The rearrangement links TRBV30 to TRBJ1-4; D is unresolved. Germline loops: CDR1 GTSNPN, CDR2 SVGIG (reference sequence). Trimming took off 4 bases at V and 5 bases at J, with 17 bases between the two ends. The CDR3 contains 15 residues. The CDR3 sequence is CAWTVGHSPNEKLFF. The CDR3 DNA is TGTGCCTGGACCGTAGGCCACAGTCCGAATGAAAAACTGTTTTTT.

The sample holds a few counts of this clone. V usage is TRBV11-3 and J usage is TRBJ2-2, with D possibly TRBD2 on 6 matching bases. With 5 bases removed from V and 6 bases from J, the gap between germline ends came to 10 bases. This CDR3 has 13 amino acids. Germline CDR1 reads SGHNT; CDR2 reads YENEEA. CDR3 protein: CASSVGTPGELFF. For the CDR3, the DNA is TGTGCCAGCAGCGTCGGGACTCCCGGGGAGCTGTTTTTT. The entire variable domain, with the rest obtained from reference TRBV11-3 and TRBJ2-2, is as follows: EAGVVQSPRYKIIEKKQPVAFWCNPISGHNTLYWYLQNLGQGPELLIRYENEEAVDDSQLPKDRFSAERLKGVDSTLKIQPAELGDSAVYLCASSVGTPGELFFGEGSRLTVL.

The chain has TRBV10-3 and TRBJ1-1, with TRBD1 as a possible D gene (6 bases). This CDR3 comprises 16 residues. V lost 6 bases and J 4 bases, leaving 21 bases between the germline ends. Germline V CDR1 and CDR2: ENHRY, SYGVKD. The CDR3 sequence is CAISLTRGGEGTEAFF. The CDR3 DNA reads as TGTGCCATCAGCCTTACAAGGGGGGGCGAAGGCACTGAAGCTTTCTTT.

The chain uses TRBV27 and TRBJ1-2; 7 bases match TRBD1. CDR3 size: 17 residues. Germline V gives CDR1 MNHEY, CDR2 SMNVEV (reference sequence). Unmatched junction bases numbered 12, after V lost 3 bases and J lost 2 bases. The chain's CDR3 is CASSFDPDRERNYGYTF. CDR3 nucleotide sequence: TGTGCCAGCAGTTTCGACCCCGACAGGGAGAGGAACTATGGCTACACCTTC.

The gene calls are TRBV19 and TRBJ1-1, with 9 bases lining up with TRBD1. Germline V gene lookup returns CDR1 LNHDA and CDR2 SQIVND (reference sequence). With V trimmed by 4 bases and J by 4 bases, 7 bases remained unmatched. This CDR3 comprises 15 residues. The CDR3: CASSRTGDGGTEAFF. CDR3 nucleotides: TGTGCCAGTAGTAGGACAGGGGATGGTGGCACTGAAGCTTTCTTT.

This chain connects TRBV12-5 to TRBJ1-5, with D unresolved. The V gene's germline CDR1 is LGHNT and CDR2 FRNRAP. V lost 2 bases and J 5 bases, leaving 7 bases between the germline ends. CDR3 size: 13 residues. CDR3 residues: CASGLWGDQPQHF. DNA of the CDR3: TGTGCTAGTGGTTTGTGGGGAGATCAGCCCCAGCATTTT.

As regards this clone: The sample holds other DNA sequences that translate to the same CDR3. The rearrangement uses TRBV19 and TRBJ1-5; D remains unclear. V was trimmed by 4 bases and J by 6 bases, leaving 10 bases between them. The length of the CDR3 is 13 residues. Germline CDR1 and CDR2: LNHDA and SQIVND (reference sequence). The CDR3 here is CASSTLGGQPQHF. In nucleotides, the CDR3 is TGTGCCAGTAGTACCCTAGGTGGTCAGCCCCAGCATTTT.

V is TRBV6-5 and J is TRBJ1-6; 11 positions agree with TRBD1. The CDR3 is made up of 16 amino acids. The trim removed 1 base at V and 7 bases at J, leaving 3 bases unmatched. The V gene's germline CDR1 is MNHEY and CDR2 SVGAGI. Here the CDR3 reads CASSYLGTGGNSPLHF. CDR3 nucleotide sequence: TGTGCCAGCAGTTACTTGGGGACAGGGGGGAATTCACCCCTCCACTTT.

The rearrangement uses TRBV30 and TRBJ1-4; TRBD1 might be the D (6 bases). This CDR3 is 13 amino acids long. V lost 2 bases, J lost 4 bases, and 8 bases lay in between. Looked up from germline, CDR1 is GTSNPN and CDR2 is SVGIG (reference sequence). The CDR3 nucleotides are TGTGCCTGGAGTAGGGACATTAATGAAAAACTGTTTTTT. Translating it yields CAWSRDINEKLFF.

This clone has a single count. The chain has TRBV7-3 and TRBJ1-5; perhaps TRBD1 as D (5 bases). Germline assignment: CDR1 SGHTA and CDR2 FQGTGA. Trimming shortened V by 3 bases and J by 4 bases, and 10 bases separated the two germline ends. The CDR3 runs to 14 residues. The CDR3 DNA follows: TGTGCCAGCAGCTTCCTCGGGGGTAATCAGCCCCAGCATTTT. This encodes CASSFLGGNQPQHF.

The chain couples TRBV5-5 to TRBJ1-1; D unresolved. Trimming took off 4 bases at V and 6 bases at J, with 25 bases between the two ends. Germline values: CDR1 SGHKS, CDR2 YYEKEE (reference sequence). The CDR3 runs 17 residues. CDR3 region: CASSRTEGAGVAAEAFF. In DNA form, the CDR3 reads TGTGCCAGCAGCCGTACAGAGGGCGCGGGTGTAGCCGCTGAAGCTTTCTTT.

This rearrangement joins TRBV7-2 to TRBJ2-5; TRBD2 aligns across 9 bases. The trim removed 5 bases at V and 5 bases at J, leaving 6 bases unmatched. This CDR3 is 14 amino acids long. Germline CDR1 is SGHTA and CDR2 is FQGNSA. The CDR3 DNA sequence: TGTGCCAGCAGCGAGGGACTAGCAGGGGAGACCCAGTACTTC. Translation gives CASSEGLAGETQYF.